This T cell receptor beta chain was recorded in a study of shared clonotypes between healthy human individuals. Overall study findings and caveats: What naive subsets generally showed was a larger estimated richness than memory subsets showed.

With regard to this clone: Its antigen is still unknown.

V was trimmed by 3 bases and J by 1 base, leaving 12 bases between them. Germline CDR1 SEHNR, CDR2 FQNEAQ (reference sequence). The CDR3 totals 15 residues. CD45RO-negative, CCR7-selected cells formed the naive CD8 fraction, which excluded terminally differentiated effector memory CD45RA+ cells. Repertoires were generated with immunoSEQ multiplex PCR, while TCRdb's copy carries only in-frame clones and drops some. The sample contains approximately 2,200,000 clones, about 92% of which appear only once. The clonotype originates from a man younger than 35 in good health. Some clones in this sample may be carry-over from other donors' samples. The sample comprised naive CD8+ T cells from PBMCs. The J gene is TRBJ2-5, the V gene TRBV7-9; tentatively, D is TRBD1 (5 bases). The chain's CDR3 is CASSLVGAIQETQYF. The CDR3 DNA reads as TGTGCCAGCAGCTTGGTAGGGGCGATCCAAGAGACCCAGTACTTC.